This record looks at one TCR beta chain sequence and its context. The data were obtained in a study of technical replicates of blood from several donors. Some clones are missing from TCRdb's copy, which holds only in-frame ones; the method was immunoSEQ multiplex PCR. This table has some 62,000 clones, around 90% appearing once. CDR1 MNHEY and CDR2 SVGAGI come from the germline V gene. Trimming at V came to 6 bases and at J to 3 bases, leaving 10 bases not matched to a gene. The CDR3 covers 15 residues. The J gene is TRBJ2-7, the V gene TRBV6-5, with 8 nucleotides matching TRBD2. This receptor was taken from a human donor in good health. Some clones in this sample may be carry-over from other donors' samples. The sequenced sample was PBMCs. Here the CDR3 DNA reads TGTGCCAGCAGCGATTCCCGGGAGGGCCGCTACGAGCAGTACTTC. Its translation: CASSDSREGRYEQYF.